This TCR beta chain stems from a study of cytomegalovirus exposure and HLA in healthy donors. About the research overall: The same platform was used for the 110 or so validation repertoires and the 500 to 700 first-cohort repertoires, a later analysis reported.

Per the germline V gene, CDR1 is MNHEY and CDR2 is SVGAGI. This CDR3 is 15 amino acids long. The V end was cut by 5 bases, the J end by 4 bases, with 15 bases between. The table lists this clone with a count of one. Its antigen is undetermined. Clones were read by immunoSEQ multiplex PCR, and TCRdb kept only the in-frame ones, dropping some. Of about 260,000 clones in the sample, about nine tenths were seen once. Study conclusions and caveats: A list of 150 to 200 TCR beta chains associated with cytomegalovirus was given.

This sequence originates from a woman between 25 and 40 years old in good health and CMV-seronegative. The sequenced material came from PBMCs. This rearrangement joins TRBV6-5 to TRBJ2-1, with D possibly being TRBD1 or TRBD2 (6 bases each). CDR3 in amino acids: CASSRGRADYNEQFF. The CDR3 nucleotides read TGTGCCAGCAGTCGGGGGCGTGCCGATTACAATGAGCAGTTCTTC.